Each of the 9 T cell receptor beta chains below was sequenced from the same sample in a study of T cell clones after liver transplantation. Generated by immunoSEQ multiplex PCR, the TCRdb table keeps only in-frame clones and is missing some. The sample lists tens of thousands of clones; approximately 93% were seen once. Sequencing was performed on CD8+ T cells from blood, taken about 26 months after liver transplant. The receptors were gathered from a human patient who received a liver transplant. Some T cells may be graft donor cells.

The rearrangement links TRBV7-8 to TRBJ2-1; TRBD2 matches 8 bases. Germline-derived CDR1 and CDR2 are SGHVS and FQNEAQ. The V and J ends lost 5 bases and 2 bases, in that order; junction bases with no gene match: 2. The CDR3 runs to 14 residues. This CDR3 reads CASSGSGTYNEQFF. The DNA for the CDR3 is TGTGCCAGCAGCGGTAGCGGGACCTACAATGAGCAGTTCTTC. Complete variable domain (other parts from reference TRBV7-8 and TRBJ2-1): GAGVSQSPRYKVAKRGQDVALRCDPISGHVSLFWYQQALGQGPEFLTYFQNEAQLDKSGLPSDRFFAERPEGSVSTLKIQRTQQEDSAVYLCASSGSGTYNEQFFGPGTRLTVL.

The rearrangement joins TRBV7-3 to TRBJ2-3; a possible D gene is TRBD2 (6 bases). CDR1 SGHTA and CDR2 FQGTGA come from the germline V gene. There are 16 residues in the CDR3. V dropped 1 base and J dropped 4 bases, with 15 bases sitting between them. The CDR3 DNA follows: TGTGCCAGCAGCTTAAGGTGGGAGGTCCGCGCAGATACGCAGTATTTT. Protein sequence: CASSLRWEVRADTQYF.

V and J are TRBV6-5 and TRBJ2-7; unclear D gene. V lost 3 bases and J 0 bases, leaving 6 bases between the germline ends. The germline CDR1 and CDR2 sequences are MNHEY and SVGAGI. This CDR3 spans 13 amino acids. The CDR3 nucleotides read TGTGCCAGCAGTTATGCGGTCTCCTACGAGCAGTACTTC. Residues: CASSYAVSYEQYF.

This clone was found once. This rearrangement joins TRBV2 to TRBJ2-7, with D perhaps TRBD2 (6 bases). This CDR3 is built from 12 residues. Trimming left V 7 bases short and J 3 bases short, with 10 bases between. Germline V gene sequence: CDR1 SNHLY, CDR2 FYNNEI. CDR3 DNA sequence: TGTGCCAGCATTGGGGGGAGCTACGAGCAGTACTTC. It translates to CASIGGSYEQYF.

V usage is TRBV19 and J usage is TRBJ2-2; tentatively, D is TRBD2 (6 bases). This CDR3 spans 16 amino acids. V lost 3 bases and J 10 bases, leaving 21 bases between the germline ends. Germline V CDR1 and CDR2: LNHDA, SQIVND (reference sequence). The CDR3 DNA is TGTGCCAGTAGTATTTCGACTACCGGGAGTTGGGAGGAGCTGTTTTTT. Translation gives CASSISTTGSWEELFF.

CDR3: CASSPVTTNTGELFF. The CDR3 nucleotides read TGTGCCAGCAGCCCAGTTACAACGAACACCGGGGAGCTGTTTTTT. V and J are TRBV7-6 and TRBJ2-2, with D unresolved. This CDR3 comprises 15 residues. Trimming stripped 5 bases from V and 0 bases from J, with 10 bases between. Germline V gene lookup returns CDR1 SGHVS and CDR2 FNYEAQ.

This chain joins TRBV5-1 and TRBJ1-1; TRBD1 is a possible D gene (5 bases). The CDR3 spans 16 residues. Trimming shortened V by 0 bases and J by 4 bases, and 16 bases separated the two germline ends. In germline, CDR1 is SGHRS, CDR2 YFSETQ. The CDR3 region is CASSLGGARGSTEAFF. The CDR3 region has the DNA TGCGCCAGCAGCTTGGGTGGGGCGAGAGGTAGCACTGAAGCTTTCTTT. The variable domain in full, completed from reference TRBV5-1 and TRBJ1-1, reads KAGVTQTPRYLIKTRGQQVTLSCSPISGHRSVSWYQQTPGQGLQFLFEYFSETQRNKGNFPGRFSGRQFSNSRSEMNVSTLELGDSALYLCASSLGGARGSTEAFFGQGTRLTVV.

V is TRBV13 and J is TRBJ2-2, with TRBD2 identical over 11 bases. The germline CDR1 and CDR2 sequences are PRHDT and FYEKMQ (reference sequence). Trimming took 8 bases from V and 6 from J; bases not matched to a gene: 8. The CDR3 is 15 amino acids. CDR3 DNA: TGTGCCAGCGGCGAGGGACTAGCGGAGGCCGGGGAGCTGTTTTTT. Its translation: CASGEGLAEAGELFF.

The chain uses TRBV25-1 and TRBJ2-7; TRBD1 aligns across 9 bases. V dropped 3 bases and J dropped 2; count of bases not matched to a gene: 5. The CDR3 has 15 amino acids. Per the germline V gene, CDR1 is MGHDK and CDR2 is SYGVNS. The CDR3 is CASSDEGQGTYEQYF. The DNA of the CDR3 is TGTGCCAGCAGTGACGAGGGACAGGGTACCTACGAGCAGTACTTC.